Each of the 25 T cell receptor beta chains below was sequenced from the same sample in a study of blood T cell repertoires in COVID-19. The assay was immunoSEQ multiplex PCR, and TCRdb's table has in-frame clones only and misses some. This table holds about 250,000 clones, under 95% found once. Material for sequencing was PBMCs or T cells enriched from blood (not recorded which). The receptors were gathered from a woman aged 18-35 years who had recovered from COVID-19.

This chain connects TRBV10-3 to TRBJ2-2; D might be TRBD2 (5 bases). Germline V gene data show CDR1 as ENHRY and CDR2 as SYGVKD. V lost 6 bases and J lost 5, with 7 bases in between. The CDR3 consists of 12 residues. The CDR3 here is CAIRSGTGELFF. CDR3 nucleotides: TGTGCCATCAGGTCGGGGACCGGGGAGCTGTTTTTT.

This clone was observed a single time. CDR3 nucleotides: TGTGCCAGCAGTGAAGGGCAGGGACTTCAGCCCCAGCATTTT. This codes for CASSEGQGLQPQHF. The gene calls are TRBV2 and TRBJ1-5; maybe TRBD1 (5 bases). The germline gives CDR1 SNHLY, CDR2 FYNNEI. CDR3 length equals 14 residues. V was pared by 1 base and J by 6 bases, with 10 bases between.

This clone was counted only a few times. The chain joins TRBV6-5 to TRBJ2-7, with a weak D call TRBD1 (6 bases). V was pared by 3 bases and J by 2 bases, with 14 bases between. Per germline, CDR1 MNHEY and CDR2 SVGAGI. The CDR3 totals 15 residues. The CDR3 region is CASSYGQPIAYEQYF. Here the CDR3 DNA reads TGTGCCAGCAGTTATGGACAGCCTATTGCCTACGAGCAGTACTTC.

This clone was picked up a small number of times. V and J are TRBV7-8 and TRBJ1-2; unclear D gene. Deletions cut 0 bases from V and 4 bases from J, with 15 bases between. The length of the CDR3 is 16 residues. The germline V gene encodes CDR1 SGHVS and CDR2 FQNEAQ. The CDR3 loop reads CASSLARASRGYGYTF. CDR3 DNA: TGTGCCAGCAGCTTAGCACGAGCTAGCCGAGGCTATGGCTACACCTTC.

The J gene is TRBJ2-6, the V gene TRBV28; maybe TRBD1 (6 bases). V lost 6 bases and J lost 0, with 30 bases in between. This CDR3 comprises 22 residues. Germline loops: CDR1 MDHEN, CDR2 SYDVKM. DNA of the CDR3: TGTGCCAGCAGAACCTGGTCCTATTACACCGGGACACCGGTCTCTGGGGCCAACGTCCTGACTTTC. Protein sequence: CASRTWSYYTGTPVSGANVLTF.

The V call is TRBV18, the J call TRBJ2-3; 7 bases are shared with TRBD1. V lost 6 bases, J lost 2 bases, and 14 bases stayed unmatched. CDR3 size: 17 residues. Germline V gene lookup returns CDR1 KGHSH and CDR2 LQKENI. The CDR3 reads CASSPRIFQGDTDTQYF. The DNA for the CDR3 is TGTGCCAGCTCCCCAAGAATCTTCCAGGGGGACACAGATACGCAGTATTTT.

The V call is TRBV5-5, the J call TRBJ1-5; 7 bases line up with TRBD1. The CDR3 covers 16 residues. The V gene's germline CDR1 is SGHKS and CDR2 YYEKEE (reference sequence). Trimming removed 1 base from V and 2 bases from J; junction bases left unmatched: 6. The CDR3 loop is CASSLLGGDGNQPQHF. CDR3 DNA: TGTGCCAGCAGCTTGTTAGGGGGCGATGGCAATCAGCCCCAGCATTTT.

V and J are TRBV7-2 and TRBJ1-3, with 7 positions matching TRBD1. With 4 bases clipped from V and 2 bases from J, the junction kept 5 bases outside the gene matches. The CDR3 has 15 amino acids. The V gene's germline CDR1 is SGHTA and CDR2 FQGNSA. CDR3 DNA: TGTGCCAGCAGCTCTTACAGGGGCACTGGAAACACCATATATTTT. Translating gives CASSSYRGTGNTIYF. The entire variable domain, with the rest obtained from reference TRBV7-2 and TRBJ1-3, is as follows: GAGVSQSPSNKVTEKGKDVELRCDPISGHTALYWYRQSLGQGLEFLIYFQGNSAPDKSGLPSDRFSAERTGGSVSTLTIQRTQQEDSAVYLCASSSYRGTGNTIYFGEGSWLTVV.

V usage is TRBV27 and J usage is TRBJ2-3, with D perhaps TRBD1 (6 bases). The V and J ends lost 7 bases and 12 bases respectively, with 14 bases between them. This CDR3 region has 11 residues. Germline V gene sequence: CDR1 MNHEY, CDR2 SMNVEV (reference sequence). CDR3 nucleotide sequence: TGTGCCAGCACCACCGGGACAAGACAGTATTTT. It specifies CASTTGTRQYF.

The count of this clone is one. V usage is TRBV19 and J usage is TRBJ1-2; D is undetermined. The V end was cut by 5 bases, the J end by 8 bases, with 15 bases between. This CDR3 spans 13 amino acids. Germline V gives CDR1 LNHDA, CDR2 SQIVND (reference sequence). DNA of the CDR3: TGTGCCAGTAGTCACGGCGGGTCAGGCGGCTACACCTTC. Its protein is CASSHGGSGGYTF.

V is TRBV5-4 and J is TRBJ2-1; 9 bases are shared with TRBD1. V shed 3 bases and J 5 bases; nucleotides not matched to a gene: 6. The CDR3 is made up of 15 amino acids. CDR1 is SGHNT, CDR2 YYREEE, per germline (reference sequence). CDR3 nucleotides: TGTGCCAGCAGCTCGGGACAGGGTAGAAACAATGAGCAGTTCTTC. This codes for CASSSGQGRNNEQFF.

The V gene is TRBV2, the J gene TRBJ1-2; the match to TRBD1 covers 9 bases. The V gene end was trimmed by 4 bases and the J gene end by 7 bases; junction bases not matched to a gene: 10. CDR1 and CDR2 from the germline V gene are SNHLY and FYNNEI. The CDR3 has 15 amino acids. CDR3: CASSALGQGNGGYTF. As DNA, the CDR3 is TGTGCCAGCAGTGCCCTGGGACAGGGCAATGGTGGCTACACCTTC.

The V call is TRBV2, the J call TRBJ2-2; 8 bases align to TRBD1. The CDR3 runs 15 residues. The V gene's germline CDR1 is SNHLY and CDR2 FYNNEI. V shed 6 bases, J shed 0 bases, and the junction held 3 bases outside the gene matches. CDR3 protein: CASRPGQANTGELFF. In DNA form, the CDR3 reads TGTGCCAGCAGACCGGGACAGGCGAACACCGGGGAGCTGTTTTTT.

This clone has at least ten counts. The chain employs TRBV7-8 and TRBJ2-5, with TRBD2 matching over 9 bases. The CDR3 loop spans 15 amino acids. Trimming removed 4 bases from V and 4 bases from J; junction bases left unmatched: 7. Germline V gene data show CDR1 as SGHVS and CDR2 as FQNEAQ. The DNA of the CDR3 is TGTGCCAGCAGCTCCGAGGGACTAGCTAGAGAGACCCAGTACTTC. Translating gives CASSSEGLARETQYF.

The chain combines TRBV6-5 with TRBJ2-7; 10 bases map to TRBD2. The V segment lost 7 bases and the J segment 1 base; nucleotides outside the gene matches: 7. CDR3 length: 15 amino acids. Germline CDR1 reads MNHEY; CDR2 reads SVGAGI. The CDR3 protein is CASTPPGLASYEQYF. In DNA, the CDR3 is TGTGCCAGCACTCCCCCGGGACTAGCGTCCTACGAGCAGTACTTC.

The chain uses TRBV19 and TRBJ2-1; unclear D gene. The CDR3 totals 15 residues. The germline V gene encodes CDR1 LNHDA and CDR2 SQIVND (reference sequence). The V end lost 3 bases, the J end lost 0 bases, and 9 bases lay between the germline ends. In nucleotides, the CDR3 is TGTGCCAGTAGTATTGACTCAAGCTCCTACAATGAGCAGTTCTTC. Its translation is CASSIDSSSYNEQFF.

This chain links TRBV7-9 with TRBJ1-4; possible D gene TRBD1, 6 bases. The germline V gene has CDR1 SEHNR and CDR2 FQNEAQ (reference sequence). Trimming took 5 bases from V and 11 from J, leaving 15 bases between them. The CDR3 extends over 13 amino acids. The CDR3 nucleotides read TGTGCCAGCAGCGTCCACGGGACACTCAAACTGTTTTTT. This encodes CASSVHGTLKLFF.

V is TRBV6-2 or TRBV6-3 and J is TRBJ1-5, with D perhaps TRBD1 (5 bases). CDR1 is MNHEY and CDR2 is SVGEGT in the germline V gene. The CDR3 consists of 14 residues. The V and J ends lost 1 base and 4 bases respectively, with 8 bases between them. This CDR3 reads CASSYYRQNQPQHF. CDR3 coding DNA: TGTGCCAGCAGTTACTATCGACAGAATCAGCCCCAGCATTTT.

V gene TRBV3-1 (or the pseudogene TRBV3-2) combines with J gene TRBJ2-3; TRBD2 matches at 7 bases. J gave up 14 bases and V 6 bases, and 11 bases lay outside the gene matches. The V gene's germline CDR1 is LGHDT and CDR2 YNNKEL (reference sequence). The CDR3 is made up of 12 amino acids. The CDR3 bases are TGTGCCAGCAGTCTCCTCGCGGGAGCGATGTATTTT. Protein product: CASSLLAGAMYF.

This chain joins TRBV28 and TRBJ2-7; TRBD2 matches at 9 bases. Looked up from germline, CDR1 is MDHEN and CDR2 is SYDVKM. The CDR3 is made up of 13 amino acids. V shed 6 bases, J shed 2 bases, and the junction held 2 bases outside the gene matches. The CDR3 nucleotides are TGTGCCAGCAGGTTAGCGGGGGCCTACGAGCAGTACTTC. This translates into CASRLAGAYEQYF.

The DNA for the CDR3 is TGTGCCAGCAGCTTAGCACAGGGCCTAGGCTACACCTTC. This gives the protein CASSLAQGLGYTF. The genes are TRBV7-8 and TRBJ1-2; the D gene is possibly TRBD1 (6 bases). The CDR3 extends over 13 amino acids. Between the trimmed V and J ends, which lost 0 bases and 8 bases, there was a span of 10 bases. Germline V gene data show CDR1 as SGHVS and CDR2 as FQNEAQ.

The sample holds a few counts of this clone. The rearrangement joins TRBV5-4 to TRBJ2-7; 12 bases are shared with TRBD2. Trimming removed 0 bases from V and 6 bases from J; junction bases left unmatched: 4. Germline CDR1 is SGHNT and CDR2 is YYREEE (reference sequence). This CDR3 has 15 residues. This CDR3 is CASSLVLAGGREQYF. The CDR3 DNA reads as TGTGCCAGCAGCTTGGTACTAGCGGGGGGACGCGAGCAGTACTTC.

Comments on this clone: At one end, the junction sequence differs from germline, possibly due to a read error. The chain recombines TRBV18 with TRBJ2-7, with 9 nucleotides matching TRBD1. CDR1 and CDR2 (germline): KGHSH, LQKENI. This CDR3 spans 12 amino acids. The chain's CDR3 is CASSASLGQGNF. In DNA form, the CDR3 reads TGTGCCAGCTCAGCCAGCTTGGGACAGGGAAACTTC.

V is TRBV12-5 and J is TRBJ1-1; no definite D call. Trimming removed 3 bases at V and 4 bases at J, with 3 bases between. CDR3 length equals 11 residues. Germline V lookup: CDR1 LGHNT, CDR2 FRNRAP. CDR3: CASGFSTEAFF. The CDR3, as DNA: TGTGCTAGTGGTTTTAGCACTGAAGCTTTCTTT.

The chain links TRBV4-2 to TRBJ1-6; 11 bases line up with TRBD1. In germline, CDR1 is LGHNA, CDR2 YNFKEQ. CDR3 size: 16 residues. Trimming removed 3 bases from V and 6 bases from J; junction bases left unmatched: 4. The CDR3 loop reads CASSQLDRGLNSPLHF. CDR3 in DNA: TGTGCCAGCAGCCAGTTGGACAGGGGGCTTAATTCACCCCTCCACTTT.